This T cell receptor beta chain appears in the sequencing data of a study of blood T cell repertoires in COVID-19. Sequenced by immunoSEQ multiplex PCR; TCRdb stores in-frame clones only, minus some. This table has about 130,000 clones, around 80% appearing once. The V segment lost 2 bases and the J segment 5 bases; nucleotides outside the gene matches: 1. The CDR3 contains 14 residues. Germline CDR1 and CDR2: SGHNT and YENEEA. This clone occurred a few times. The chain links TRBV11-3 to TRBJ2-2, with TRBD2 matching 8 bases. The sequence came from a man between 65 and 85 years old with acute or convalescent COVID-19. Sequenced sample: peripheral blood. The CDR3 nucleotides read TGTGCCAGCAGCTTACGGGGGGGTACCGGGGAGCTGTTTTTT. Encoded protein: CASSLRGGTGELFF.